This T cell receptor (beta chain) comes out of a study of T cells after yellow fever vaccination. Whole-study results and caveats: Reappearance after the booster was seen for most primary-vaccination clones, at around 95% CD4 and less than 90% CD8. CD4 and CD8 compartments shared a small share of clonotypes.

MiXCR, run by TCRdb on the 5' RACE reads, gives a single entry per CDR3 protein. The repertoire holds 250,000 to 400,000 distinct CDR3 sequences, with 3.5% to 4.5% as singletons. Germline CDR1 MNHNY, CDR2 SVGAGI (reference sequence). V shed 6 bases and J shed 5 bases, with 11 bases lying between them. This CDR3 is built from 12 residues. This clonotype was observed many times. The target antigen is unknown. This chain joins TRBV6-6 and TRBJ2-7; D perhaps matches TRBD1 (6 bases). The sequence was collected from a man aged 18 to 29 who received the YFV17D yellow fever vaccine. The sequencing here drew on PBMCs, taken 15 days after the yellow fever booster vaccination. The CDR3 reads CASSPYRDEQYF. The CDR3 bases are TGTGCCAGCAGCCCCTACAGGGACGAGCAGTACTTC.